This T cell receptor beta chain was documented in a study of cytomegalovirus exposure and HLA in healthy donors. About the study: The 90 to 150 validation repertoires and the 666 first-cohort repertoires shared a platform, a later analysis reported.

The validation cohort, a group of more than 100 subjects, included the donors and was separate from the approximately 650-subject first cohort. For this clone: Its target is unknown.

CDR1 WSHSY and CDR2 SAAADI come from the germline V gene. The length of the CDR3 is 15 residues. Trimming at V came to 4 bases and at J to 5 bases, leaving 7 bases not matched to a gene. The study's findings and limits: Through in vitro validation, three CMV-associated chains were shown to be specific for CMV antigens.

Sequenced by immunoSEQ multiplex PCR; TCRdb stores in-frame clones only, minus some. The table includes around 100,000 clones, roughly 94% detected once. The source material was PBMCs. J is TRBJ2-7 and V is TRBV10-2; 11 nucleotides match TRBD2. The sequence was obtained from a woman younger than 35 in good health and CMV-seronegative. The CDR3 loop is CASSVVAGGLNEQYF. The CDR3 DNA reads TGCGCCAGCAGTGTGGTAGCGGGGGGGCTTAACGAGCAGTACTTC.